One and the same sample provided the 6 T cell receptor beta chains below, sequenced in a study of T cell responses to AZD1222 COVID-19 vaccine. This table comes from immunoSEQ multiplex PCR, and its TCRdb copy is limited to in-frame clones, with some not included. The data contain 110,000 or so clones, 86% of them singletons. The sample consisted of peripheral blood, taken 28 days after the second AZD1222 dose. These receptor sequences come from an adult who received the AZD1222 COVID-19 vaccine.

This clone was found once. CDR3 coding DNA: TGTGCCAGCAGCTTAGGTCTCACTAGCGGGAGCCCAGAGACCCAGTACTTC. Protein product: CASSLGLTSGSPETQYF. This sequence joins TRBV7-2 and TRBJ2-5; 11 bases fit TRBD2. This CDR3 comprises 17 residues. CDR1 and CDR2 from the germline V gene are SGHTA and FQGNSA. V trimming: 1 base; J trimming: 4 bases; junction bases outside the gene matches: 8.

The chain couples TRBV5-6 to TRBJ2-1; perhaps TRBD1 as D (6 bases). The germline V gene has CDR1 SGHDT and CDR2 YYEEEE. This CDR3 spans 14 amino acids. Trimming left V 4 bases short and J 6 bases short, with 14 bases between. CDR3 in DNA: TGTGCCAGCAGCCCCGACAGGAGAACCAATGAGCAGTTCTTC. It codes for CASSPDRRTNEQFF.

This chain joins TRBV4-1 and TRBJ2-7; 8 bases agree with TRBD1. Germline lookup yields CDR1 MGHRA and CDR2 YSYEKL. With V trimmed by 0 bases and J by 6 bases, 7 bases remained unmatched. This CDR3 contains 15 residues. The CDR3, as DNA: TGCGCCAGCAGCCAAGAAAGGAACAGGGGGATCGAGCAGTACTTC. As protein: CASSQERNRGIEQYF.

This chain connects TRBV30 to TRBJ2-1, with D uncertain. The length of the CDR3 is 12 residues. The germline V gene has CDR1 GTSNPN and CDR2 SVGIG (reference sequence). Deletions cut 0 bases from V and 7 bases from J, with 7 bases between. The CDR3, as DNA: TGTGCCTGGAGTGTCGCCGGAAATGAGCAGTTCTTC. Protein: CAWSVAGNEQFF.

In nucleotides, the CDR3 is TGTGCCAGCAGCTTATATCAGGGTATGAACACTGAAGCTTTCTTT. This translates into CASSLYQGMNTEAFF. The chain couples TRBV7-8 to TRBJ1-1; D may be TRBD1 (5 bases). Germline loops: CDR1 SGHVS, CDR2 FQNEAQ. V lost 2 bases and J lost 0, with 10 bases in between. CDR3 length: 15 residues.

The chain has TRBV19 and TRBJ1-3; TRBD1 matches 8 bases. V gave up 5 bases and J gave up 2 bases; unmatched junction bases: 5. CDR3 size: 15 residues. Germline CDR1 is LNHDA and CDR2 is SQIVND (reference sequence). The CDR3 DNA reads as TGTGCCAGTAGTTCCCCGGACAGGGCTGGAAACACCATATATTTT. It codes for CASSSPDRAGNTIYF.